This TCR beta chain was found in a study of OX40 agonist ivuxolimab in advanced cancers. Study overall: One hepatocellular carcinoma and a couple of cutaneous melanoma patients partially responded.

The study, taken as a whole, reports: CD4+ and CD8+ blood T cells expanded clonally by week 6 at 0.1 to 3.0 mg/kg. The investigators did not determine what antigen specificity the expanded peripheral T cells had.

The data were produced by immunoSEQ multiplex PCR, yet TCRdb's version contains in-frame clones alone and is incomplete. The data hold about 73,000 clones, with 92% observed a single time. By sample fraction, this clone is medium-sized (0.01 to 0.1%). Its target is unknown. The junction had 8 bases not matched to a gene; V was cut back by 5 bases and J by 0 bases. Looked up from germline, CDR1 is LNHDA and CDR2 is SQIVND (reference sequence). This CDR3 contains 17 residues. Here the sequenced sample was CD4+ or CD8+ T cells sorted from blood, taken in a trial of the OX40 agonist ivuxolimab. The chain joins TRBV19 to TRBJ2-2; TRBD2 matches at 8 bases. This receptor was identified in an adult with an advanced solid tumor such as melanoma, head and neck, liver or kidney cancer. The CDR3 is CASSGVGREANTGELFF. The CDR3 bases are TGTGCCAGTAGTGGGGTCGGGAGGGAGGCGAACACCGGGGAGCTGTTTTTT. Together with reference TRBV19 and TRBJ2-2, the CDR3 gives the full variable domain: DGGITQSPKYLFRKEGQNVTLSCEQNLNHDAMYWYRQDPGQGLRLIYYSQIVNDFQKGDIAEGYSVSREKKESFPLTVTSAQKNPTAFYLCASSGVGREANTGELFFGEGSRLTVL.